A selection of T cell receptor beta chains follows, all from one sample in a study of blood T cell repertoires in COVID-19. The assay was immunoSEQ multiplex PCR, and TCRdb's table has in-frame clones only and misses some. The data contain 400,000 or so clones, less than 95% of them singletons. Sequenced input: PBMCs or T cells enriched from blood (not recorded which). The source of these receptors is a man between 18 and 29 years old who had recovered from COVID-19. CDR3s include the opening cysteine and the closing phenylalanine or tryptophan. Each record gives: clone size, J gene, D gene, V gene, CDR3 DNA, CDR3 protein. D genes are given only for firm matches. Expanded clones are given a class, and other clones once, few, many or no size at all.

.,TRBJ1-1,TRBD1,TRBV19,TGTGCCAGTAGGTTCGAGGGGGCCACTGAAGCTTTCTTT,CASRFEGATEAFF
.,TRBJ1-1,TRBD1,TRBV5-1,TGCGCCAGCAGCTCACAGGGGACCACTGAAGCTTTCTTT,CASSSQGTTEAFF
.,TRBJ2-2,.,TRBV11-3,TGTGCCAGCAGCTTGGTCTACGGCGGGGAGCTGTTTTTT,CASSLVYGGELFF
.,TRBJ1-2,TRBD1,TRBV9,TGTGCCAGCAGCGCGACAGGGCATGGCTACACCTTC,CASSATGHGYTF
.,TRBJ2-5,.,TRBV6-5,TGTGCCAGCAGTCTACACTACAGGGAGACCCAGTACTTC,CASSLHYRETQYF
.,TRBJ2-1,TRBD2,TRBV9,TGTGCCAGCAGCGTAGGTCTAGCGGGCGGCAATGAGCAGTTCTTC,CASSVGLAGGNEQFF
.,TRBJ2-7,.,TRBV28,TGTGCCAGCAGTTCCAGGGGTTCCTACGAGCAGTACTTC,CASSSRGSYEQYF
.,TRBJ1-2,.,TRBV15,TGTGCCACCAGCCCCTCGGAGGGGTTAGGCTACACCTTC,CATSPSEGLGYTF
.,TRBJ2-6,TRBD1,TRBV7-9,TGTGCCAGCAGCCCCGGGACAGGGGAGGCCAACGTCCTGACTTTC,CASSPGTGEANVLTF
.,TRBJ1-2,.,TRBV3-1/TRBV3-2,TGTGCCAGCAGCGCCAGGGGAAACTATGGCTACACCTTC,CASSARGNYGYTF
.,TRBJ2-3,TRBD2,TRBV3-1/TRBV3-2,TGTGCCAGCAGCCCTAGACTAGCGGGAGGGCCGGGGGATACGCAGTATTTT,CASSPRLAGGPGDTQYF
few,TRBJ1-1,.,TRBV27,TGTGCCAGCAGCCGCGGGAGGGGTTATGCTTTCTTT,CASSRGRGYAFF
.,TRBJ1-1,.,TRBV5-1,TGCGCCAGCAGCCGGGGACAAGAGAAAGAAGCTTTCTTT,CASSRGQEKEAFF
.,TRBJ1-5,.,TRBV6-5,TGTGCCAGCAGTTACTCCGACAGGCAGCCCCAGCATTTT,CASSYSDRQPQHF
.,TRBJ1-4,TRBD1,TRBV5-4,TGTGCCAGCAGCCAAGGGGGCGGGAATGAAAAACTGTTTTTT,CASSQGGGNEKLFF
.,TRBJ2-1,TRBD1,TRBV29-1,TGCAGCGTTGACGAGGGGACAGATGAGCAGTTCTTC,CSVDEGTDEQFF
.,TRBJ2-5,TRBD2,TRBV2,TGTGCCAGCAGTGAACAGCGGGGGGGAGAGACCCAGTACTTC,CASSEQRGGETQYF
.,TRBJ2-7,TRBD2,TRBV5-1,TGCGCCAGCAGCTTGGAACTAGCGGGAGGAGAGCAGTACTTC,CASSLELAGGEQYF
.,TRBJ1-6,TRBD1,TRBV5-1,TGCGCCAGCGCTTCAGGGGGCCTCGCGTATAATTCACCCCTCCACTTT,CASASGGLAYNSPLHF
.,TRBJ2-3,TRBD2,TRBV3-1/TRBV3-2,TGTGCCAGCAGCCAAGATCTCCCTAGCGGGGCAGATACGCAGTATTTT,CASSQDLPSGADTQYF
.,TRBJ2-7,TRBD2,TRBV7-2,TGTGCCAGCAGCTCCTCCGGGACTAGCGGGAGTAGCGAGCAGTACTTC,CASSSSGTSGSSEQYF
.,TRBJ2-2,TRBD2,TRBV27,TGTGCCAGCTTGGCTATTGGCGGGACTAGCGGCCTCGGGGAGCTGTTTTTT,CASLAIGGTSGLGELFF
.,TRBJ2-1,TRBD1,TRBV3-1/TRBV3-2,TGTGCCAGCAGCCCCGCCCAACAGGGGGGATTCTACAATGAGCAGTTCTTC,CASSPAQQGGFYNEQFF
.,TRBJ1-2,.,TRBV29-1,TGCACCATTACTCAGGGTTTGAGTGGCTACACCTTC,CTITQGLSGYTF
once,TRBJ1-2,.,TRBV30,TGTGCCTGGATAGTGCGTAACTATGGCTACACCTTC,CAWIVRNYGYTF
once,TRBJ1-2,.,TRBV24-1,TGTGCCACCAGTGATTTGACTCGGAACTATGGCTACACCTTC,CATSDLTRNYGYTF
.,TRBJ1-3,TRBD1,TRBV3-1/TRBV3-2,TGTGCCAGCGGGCAGGGGGCTAGAGGAAACACCATATATTTT,CASGQGARGNTIYF
.,TRBJ1-1,.,TRBV4-1,TGCGCCAGCAGCCCCCTACCCGAGGTAGGAGCTTTCTTT,CASSPLPEVGAFF
.,TRBJ2-7,.,TRBV9,TGTGCCAGCAGTGCCGGGACTTCAATACGGGAGCAGTACTTC,CASSAGTSIREQYF
few,TRBJ2-5,TRBD1,TRBV5-6,TGTGCCAGCAGCTTGAGGGAAAGGACAGGGGAGACCCAGTACTTC,CASSLRERTGETQYF
.,TRBJ1-6,TRBD1,TRBV5-6,TGTGCCAGCAGCTTGAAAGGGGGCGCTTCACCCCTCCACTTT,CASSLKGGASPLHF
.,TRBJ2-7,.,TRBV5-1,TGCGCCAGCAGCCAACAATCACCCCGTAACGCAGGCCAAAAGGCCTACGAGCAGTACTTC,CASSQQSPRNAGQKAYEQYF
.,TRBJ2-1,TRBD2,TRBV27,TGTGCCAGCAGTTCTACTAAGGTAGCGGGGTTCTACAATGAGCAGTTCTTC,CASSSTKVAGFYNEQFF
.,TRBJ1-2,TRBD1,TRBV7-3,TGTGCCAGCAGCCCGGACAGGGGGATCGATGGCTACACCTTC,CASSPDRGIDGYTF
.,TRBJ2-1,TRBD1,TRBV28,TGTGCCAGCAGTGGGGACAGGCACAATGAGCAGTTCTTC,CASSGDRHNEQFF
few,TRBJ1-3,.,TRBV15,TGTGCCACCAGCAGAGTGGGGACTCCCGGAAACACCATATATTTT,CATSRVGTPGNTIYF
once,TRBJ1-2,TRBD1,TRBV12-5,TGTGCTAGTGGTCTCCTCGTAGGACAGGGGTATGGCTACACCTTC,CASGLLVGQGYGYTF
.,TRBJ1-5,TRBD1,TRBV7-9,TGTGCCAGCAGCCGATCCGGGACAGGGAATCAGCCCCAGCATTTT,CASSRSGTGNQPQHF
.,TRBJ2-1,TRBD2,TRBV29-1,TGCAGCGTTGAAAATGGAGGGACTAGCGGGAGCTACAATGAGCAGTTCTTC,CSVENGGTSGSYNEQFF
.,TRBJ2-3,.,TRBV5-1,TGCGCCAGCAGCCGGGACACCACAGATACGCAGTATTTT,CASSRDTTDTQYF